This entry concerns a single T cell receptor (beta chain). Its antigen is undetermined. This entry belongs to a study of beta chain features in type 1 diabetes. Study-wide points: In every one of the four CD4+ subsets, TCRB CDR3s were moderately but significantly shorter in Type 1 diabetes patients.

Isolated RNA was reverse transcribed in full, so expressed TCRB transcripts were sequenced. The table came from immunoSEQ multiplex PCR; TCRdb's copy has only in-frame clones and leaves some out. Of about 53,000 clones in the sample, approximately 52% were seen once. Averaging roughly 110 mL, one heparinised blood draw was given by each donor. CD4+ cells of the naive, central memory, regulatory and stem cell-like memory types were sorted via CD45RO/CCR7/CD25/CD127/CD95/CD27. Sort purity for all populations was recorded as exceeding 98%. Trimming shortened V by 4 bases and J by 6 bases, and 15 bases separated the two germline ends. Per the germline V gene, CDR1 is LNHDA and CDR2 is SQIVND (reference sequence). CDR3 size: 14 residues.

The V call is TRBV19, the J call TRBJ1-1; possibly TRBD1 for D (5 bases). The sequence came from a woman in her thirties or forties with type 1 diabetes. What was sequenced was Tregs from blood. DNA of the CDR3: TGTGCCAGTAGTACCCCGGGGGGTGGGGCTGAAGCTTTCTTT. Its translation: CASSTPGGGAEAFF.